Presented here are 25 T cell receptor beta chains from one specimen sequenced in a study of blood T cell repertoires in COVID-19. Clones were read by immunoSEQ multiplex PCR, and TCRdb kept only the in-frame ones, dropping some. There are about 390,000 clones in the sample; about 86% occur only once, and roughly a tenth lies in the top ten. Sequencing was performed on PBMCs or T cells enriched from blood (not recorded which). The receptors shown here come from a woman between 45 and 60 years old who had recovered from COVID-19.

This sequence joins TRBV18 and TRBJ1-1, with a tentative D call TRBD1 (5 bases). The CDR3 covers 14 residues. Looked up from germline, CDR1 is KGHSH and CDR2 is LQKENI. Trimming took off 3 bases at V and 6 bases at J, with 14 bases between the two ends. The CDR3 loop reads CASSPNLWGPEAFF. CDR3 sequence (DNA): TGTGCCAGCTCACCTAACTTATGGGGCCCTGAAGCTTTCTTT.

CDR3 protein: CASSPGRGNQPQHF. The CDR3 nucleotides read TGTGCCAGCTCACCAGGTAGAGGCAATCAGCCCCAGCATTTT. The chain is built from TRBV18 and TRBJ1-5; D is unclear. The CDR3 covers 14 residues. The germline V gene has CDR1 KGHSH and CDR2 LQKENI. The V gene lost 2 bases and the J gene lost 2 bases, with 7 bases spanning the gap. Complete variable domain (other parts from reference TRBV18 and TRBJ1-5): NAGVMQNPRHLVRRRGQEARLRCSPMKGHSHVYWYRQLPEEGLKFMVYLQKENIIDESGMPKERFSAEFPKEGPSILRIQQVVRGDSAAYFCASSPGRGNQPQHFGDGTRLSIL.

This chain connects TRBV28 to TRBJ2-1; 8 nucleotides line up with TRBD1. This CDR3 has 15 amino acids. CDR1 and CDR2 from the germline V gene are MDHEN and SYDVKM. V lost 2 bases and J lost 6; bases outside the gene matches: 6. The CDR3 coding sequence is TGTGCCAGCAGTTTAAGGTCGGACAGGGTCAATGAGCAGTTCTTC. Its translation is CASSLRSDRVNEQFF.

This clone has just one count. This chain's CDR3 is CASSQGQGRGEQYF. DNA of the CDR3: TGTGCCAGCTCACAAGGACAGGGGAGAGGCGAGCAGTACTTC. The V and J genes are TRBV27 and TRBJ2-7; 9 nucleotides match TRBD1. The CDR3 has 14 amino acids. CDR1 and CDR2 from the germline V gene are MNHEY and SMNVEV (reference sequence). Unmatched junction bases numbered 11, after V lost 8 bases and J lost 6 bases.

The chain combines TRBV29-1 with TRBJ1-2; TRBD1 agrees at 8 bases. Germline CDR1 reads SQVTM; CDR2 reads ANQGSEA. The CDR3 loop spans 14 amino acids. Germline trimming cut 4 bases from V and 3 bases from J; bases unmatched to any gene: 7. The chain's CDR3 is CSVGQGAADYGYTF. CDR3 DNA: TGCAGCGTTGGGCAGGGGGCTGCAGACTATGGCTACACCTTC. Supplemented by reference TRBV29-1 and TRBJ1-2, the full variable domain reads SAVISQKPSRDICQRGTSLTIQCQVDSQVTMMFWYRQQPGQSLTLIATANQGSEATYESGFVIDKFPISRPNLTFSTLTVSNMSPEDSSIYLCSVGQGAADYGYTFGSGTRLTVV.

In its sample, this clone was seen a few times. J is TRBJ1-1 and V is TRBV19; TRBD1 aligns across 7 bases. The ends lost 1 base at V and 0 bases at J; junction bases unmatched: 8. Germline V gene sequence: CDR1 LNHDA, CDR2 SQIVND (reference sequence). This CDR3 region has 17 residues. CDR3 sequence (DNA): TGTGCCAGTAGTATAGGACAGGGTTTCTCCATGAACACTGAAGCTTTCTTT. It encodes CASSIGQGFSMNTEAFF.

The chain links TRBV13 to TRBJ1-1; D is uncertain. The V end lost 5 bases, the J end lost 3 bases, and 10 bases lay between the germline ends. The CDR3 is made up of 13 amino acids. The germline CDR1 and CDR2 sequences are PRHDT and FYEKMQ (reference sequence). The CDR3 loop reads CASSGTLDTEAFF. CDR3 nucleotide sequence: TGTGCCAGCAGCGGCACGCTCGACACTGAAGCTTTCTTT.

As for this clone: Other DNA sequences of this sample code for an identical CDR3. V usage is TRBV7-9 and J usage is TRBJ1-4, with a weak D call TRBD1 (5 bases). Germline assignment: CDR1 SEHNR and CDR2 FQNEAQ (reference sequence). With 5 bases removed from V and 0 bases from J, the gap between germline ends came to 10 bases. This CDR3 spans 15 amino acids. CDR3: CASSLTGPTNEKLFF. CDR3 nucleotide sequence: TGTGCCAGCAGCCTAACAGGCCCAACTAATGAAAAACTGTTTTTT.

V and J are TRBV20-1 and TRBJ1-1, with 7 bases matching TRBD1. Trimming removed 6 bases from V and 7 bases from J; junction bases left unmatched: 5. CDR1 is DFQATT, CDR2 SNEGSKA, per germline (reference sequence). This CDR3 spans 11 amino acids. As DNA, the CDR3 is TGCAGTGCCCTAAACAGGGGTGAAGCTTTCTTT. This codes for CSALNRGEAFF.

In DNA, the CDR3 is TGTGCCAGCAGCTTAGGGAATCAGGCTCTCAATGAGCAGTTCTTC. Protein product: CASSLGNQALNEQFF. The chain combines TRBV7-2 with TRBJ2-1, with D unresolved. CDR1 SGHTA and CDR2 FQGNSA come from the germline V gene. Between the trimmed V and J ends, which lost 1 base and 6 bases, there was a span of 13 bases. The CDR3 has 15 amino acids.

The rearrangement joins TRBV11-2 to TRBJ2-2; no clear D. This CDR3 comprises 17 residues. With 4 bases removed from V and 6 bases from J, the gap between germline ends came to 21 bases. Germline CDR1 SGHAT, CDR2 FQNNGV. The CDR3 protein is CASSSTRQHPLAGELFF. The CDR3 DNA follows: TGTGCCAGCAGCTCAACCCGACAACACCCTCTCGCCGGGGAGCTGTTTTTT.

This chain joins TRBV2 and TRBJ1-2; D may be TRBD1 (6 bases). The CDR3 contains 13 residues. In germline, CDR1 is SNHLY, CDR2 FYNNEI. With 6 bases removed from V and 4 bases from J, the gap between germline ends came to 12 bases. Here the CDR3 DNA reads TGTGCCAGCAGCCCGGACAGAATCTATGGCTACACCTTC. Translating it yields CASSPDRIYGYTF.

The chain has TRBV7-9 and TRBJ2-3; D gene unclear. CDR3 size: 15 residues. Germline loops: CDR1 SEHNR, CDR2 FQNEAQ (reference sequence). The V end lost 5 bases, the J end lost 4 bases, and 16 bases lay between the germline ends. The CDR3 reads CASSPGNARADTQYF. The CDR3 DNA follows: TGTGCCAGCAGCCCCGGTAATGCAAGAGCAGATACGCAGTATTTT.

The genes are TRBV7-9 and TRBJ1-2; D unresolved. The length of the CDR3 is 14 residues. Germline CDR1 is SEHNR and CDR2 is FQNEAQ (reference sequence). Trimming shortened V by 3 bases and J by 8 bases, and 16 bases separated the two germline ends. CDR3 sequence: CASSFLTPYQGYTF. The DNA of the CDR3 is TGTGCCAGCAGCTTTCTTACTCCCTATCAAGGCTACACCTTC.

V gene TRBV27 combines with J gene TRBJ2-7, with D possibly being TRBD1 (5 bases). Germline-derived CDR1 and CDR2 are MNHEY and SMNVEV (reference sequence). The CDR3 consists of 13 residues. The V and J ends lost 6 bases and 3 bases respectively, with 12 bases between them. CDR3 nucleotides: TGTGCCAGCAGGGGGCAGGCGCACTACGAGCAGTACTTC. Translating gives CASRGQAHYEQYF.

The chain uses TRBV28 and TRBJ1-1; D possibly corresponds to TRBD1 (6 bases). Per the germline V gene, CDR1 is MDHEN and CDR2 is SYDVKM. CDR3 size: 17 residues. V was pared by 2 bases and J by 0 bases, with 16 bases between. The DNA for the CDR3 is TGTGCCAGCAGTTTAGGGCAGGGGCGGCTTATGAACACTGAAGCTTTCTTT. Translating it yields CASSLGQGRLMNTEAFF.

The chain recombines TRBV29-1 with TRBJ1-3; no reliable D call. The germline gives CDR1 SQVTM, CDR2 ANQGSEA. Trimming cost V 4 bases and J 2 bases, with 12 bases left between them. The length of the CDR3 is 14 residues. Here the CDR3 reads CSVGGVGPGNTIYF. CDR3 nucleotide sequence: TGCAGCGTTGGAGGAGTCGGTCCTGGAAACACCATATATTTT. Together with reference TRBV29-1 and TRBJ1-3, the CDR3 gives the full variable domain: SAVISQKPSRDICQRGTSLTIQCQVDSQVTMMFWYRQQPGQSLTLIATANQGSEATYESGFVIDKFPISRPNLTFSTLTVSNMSPEDSSIYLCSVGGVGPGNTIYFGEGSWLTVV.

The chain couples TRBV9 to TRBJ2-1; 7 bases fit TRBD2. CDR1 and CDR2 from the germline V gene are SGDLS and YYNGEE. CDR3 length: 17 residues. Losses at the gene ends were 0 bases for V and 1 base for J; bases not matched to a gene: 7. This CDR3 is CASSVGRGTGSYNEQFF. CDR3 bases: TGTGCCAGCAGCGTAGGGCGGGGGACCGGATCCTACAATGAGCAGTTCTTC.

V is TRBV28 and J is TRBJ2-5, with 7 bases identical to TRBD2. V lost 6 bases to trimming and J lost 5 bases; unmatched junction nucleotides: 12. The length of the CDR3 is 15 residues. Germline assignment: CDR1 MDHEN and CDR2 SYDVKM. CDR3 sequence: CASSWGGISVETQYF. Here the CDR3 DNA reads TGTGCCAGCAGCTGGGGGGGTATTTCGGTCGAGACCCAGTACTTC.

CDR3 nucleotide sequence: TGTGCCAGCAGTTTAGCCCCGGACACCCGGGCCACCAATGAAAAACTGTTTTTT. Translated: CASSLAPDTRATNEKLFF. This chain connects TRBV27 to TRBJ1-4, with D tentatively TRBD1 (5 bases). Germline V gene data show CDR1 as MNHEY and CDR2 as SMNVEV (reference sequence). The CDR3 consists of 18 residues. The V end was cut by 2 bases, the J end by 5 bases, with 21 bases between.

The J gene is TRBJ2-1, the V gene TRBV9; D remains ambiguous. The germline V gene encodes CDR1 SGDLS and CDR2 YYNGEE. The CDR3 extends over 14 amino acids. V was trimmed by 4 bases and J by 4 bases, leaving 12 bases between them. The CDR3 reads CASSPRGSYNEQFF. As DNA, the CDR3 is TGTGCCAGCAGCCCCCGAGGCAGTTACAATGAGCAGTTCTTC.

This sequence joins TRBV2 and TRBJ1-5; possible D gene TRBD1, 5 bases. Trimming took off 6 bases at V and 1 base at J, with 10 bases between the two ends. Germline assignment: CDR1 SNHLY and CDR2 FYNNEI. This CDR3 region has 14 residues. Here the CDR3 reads CASRADTSNQPQHF. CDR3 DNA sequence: TGTGCCAGCAGGGCGGACACCAGCAATCAGCCCCAGCATTTT.

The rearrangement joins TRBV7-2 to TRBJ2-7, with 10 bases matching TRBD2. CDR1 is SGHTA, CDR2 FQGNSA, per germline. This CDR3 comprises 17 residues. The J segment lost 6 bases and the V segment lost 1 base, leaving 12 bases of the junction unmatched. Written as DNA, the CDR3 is TGTGCCAGCAGCTTAGATCAGCGGGGGGGCCCTCAGCGCGAGCAGTACTTC. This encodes CASSLDQRGGPQREQYF.

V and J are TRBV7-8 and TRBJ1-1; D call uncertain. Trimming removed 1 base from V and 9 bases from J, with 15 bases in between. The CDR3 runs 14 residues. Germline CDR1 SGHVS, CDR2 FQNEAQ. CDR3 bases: TGTGCCAGCAGCTTAGTAGGGCGGGATATAAAAGCTTTCTTT. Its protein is CASSLVGRDIKAFF.

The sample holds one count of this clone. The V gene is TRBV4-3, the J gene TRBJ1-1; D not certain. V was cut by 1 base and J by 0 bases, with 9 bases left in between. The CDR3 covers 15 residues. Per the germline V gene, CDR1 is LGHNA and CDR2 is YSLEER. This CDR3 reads CASSQASVLNTEAFF. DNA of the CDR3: TGCGCCAGCAGCCAAGCGTCGGTTTTGAACACTGAAGCTTTCTTT.